This TCR beta chain was sequenced during a study of blood T cell repertoires in COVID-19. Study in general: Nucleic acid was either cDNA or gDNA, and it came from T cells, B-cell-depleted T cells, or PBMCs.

The ends were cut back, 7 bases at V and 1 base at J, with 12 bases in the middle. Germline CDR1 SGHRS, CDR2 YFSETQ. This CDR3 region has 15 residues. The repertoire was sequenced with immunoSEQ multiplex PCR; TCRdb's copy has only in-frame clones and lacks some. This sample has 42,000 or so clones; 65% to 80% occur once, and the top ten carry around 27%. This sequence originates from a man aged 80 or over with acute or convalescent COVID-19. This chain uses TRBV5-1 with TRBJ2-6; D gene ambiguous. Specimen: peripheral blood. The CDR3 nucleotides are TGCGCCAGCCGTACTGACGGGTCTGGGGCCAACGTCCTGACTTTC. Translation gives CASRTDGSGANVLTF.